The 23 T cell receptor beta chains below come from one sample, sequenced in a study of identical twins. Using its own MiXCR run on the 5' RACE reads, TCRdb lists one record per CDR3 protein. There are around 490,000 distinct CDR3 sequences in the sample; roughly 15% occur only once, and 0.44% lies in the top ten. Separately, the same data were catalogued under a study of yellow fever vaccine responses in identical twins.

Sequenced: CD4+ T cells sorted from blood. These receptors were obtained from a woman under 30 in good health.

J is TRBJ2-7 and V is TRBV12-3 or TRBV12-4, with a tentative D call TRBD1 (5 bases). This CDR3 is built from 15 residues. V was trimmed by 2 bases and J by 3 bases, leaving 14 bases between them. For the CDR3, the DNA is TGTGCCAGCAGTTTATGGCCGGACAATTTCTACGAGCAGTACTTC. It is translated as CASSLWPDNFYEQYF.

The rearrangement links TRBV20-1 to TRBJ2-3; a weak D match, TRBD2 (6 bases). The length of the CDR3 is 14 residues. V was trimmed by 5 bases and J by 1 base, leaving 13 bases between them. Germline assignment: CDR1 DFQATT and CDR2 SNEGSKA (reference sequence). The CDR3 here is CSAPLTRGTDTQYF. In nucleotides, the CDR3 is TGCAGTGCTCCCCTGACTAGGGGCACAGATACGCAGTATTTT.

The chain recombines TRBV10-3 with TRBJ2-7; D is possibly TRBD1 or TRBD2 (5 bases each). This CDR3 region has 13 residues. Per the germline V gene, CDR1 is ENHRY and CDR2 is SYGVKD. V lost 2 bases and J lost 4, with 9 bases in between. This CDR3 reads CAISEGGTYEQYV. The CDR3 DNA reads TGTGCCATCAGTGAGGGGGGAACTTACGAGCAGTACGTC.

This clonotype was seen only a few times. The chain employs TRBV5-1 and TRBJ2-3, with 13 bases aligning to TRBD2. Germline CDR1 is SGHRS and CDR2 is YFSETQ. The J segment lost 5 bases and the V segment lost 4 bases, leaving 7 bases of the junction unmatched. This CDR3 comprises 16 residues. The CDR3 DNA is TGCGCCAGCAGCGGAGGGACTAGCGGGGTCCAAGATACGCAGTATTTT. As protein: CASSGGTSGVQDTQYF. Based on the CDR3 plus reference TRBV5-1 and TRBJ2-3, the full variable domain is KAGVTQTPRYLIKTRGQQVTLSCSPISGHRSVSWYQQTPGQGLQFLFEYFSETQRNKGNFPGRFSGRQFSNSRSEMNVSTLELGDSALYLCASSGGTSGVQDTQYFGPGTRLTVL.

There are a few counts of this clonotype. The J gene is TRBJ2-7, the V gene TRBV20-1; TRBD2 matches at 7 bases. The CDR3 sequence is 15 residues long. The J segment lost 5 bases and the V segment lost 5 bases, leaving 15 bases of the junction unmatched. CDR1 DFQATT and CDR2 SNEGSKA come from the germline V gene (reference sequence). CDR3: CSAGGGEALSDEQYF. The CDR3 DNA is TGCAGTGCTGGGGGGGGAGAGGCCCTTAGTGACGAGCAGTACTTC.

V and J are TRBV3-1 and TRBJ2-1; D is ambiguous. Per the germline V gene, CDR1 is LGHDT and CDR2 is YNNKEL (reference sequence). V was cut by 2 bases and J by 9 bases, with 20 bases left in between. The CDR3 sequence is 16 residues long. The CDR3 DNA reads TGTGCCAGCAGCCAAACTCAACCTGGTGGAATTATTGAGCAGTTCTTC. Protein: CASSQTQPGGIIEQFF.

The rearrangement joins TRBV5-1 to TRBJ2-3, with D perhaps matching TRBD1 or TRBD2 (5 bases each). V lost 2 bases, J lost 0 bases, and 10 bases lay in between. The CDR3 runs 15 residues. Germline V gene data show CDR1 as SGHRS and CDR2 as YFSETQ. CDR3 amino acids: CASSFRDPSTDTQYF. The CDR3 region has the DNA TGCGCCAGCAGCTTCCGGGACCCTAGCACAGATACGCAGTATTTT.

This chain joins TRBV4-1 and TRBJ2-5; TRBD1 matches 10 bases. J lost 2 bases, V lost 5 bases, and 8 bases had no gene match. This CDR3 spans 16 amino acids. Germline V gene lookup returns CDR1 MGHRA and CDR2 YSYEKL. The CDR3 nucleotides are TGCGCCAGCAGCGGGACAGGGGCCCAATTACAAGAGACCCAGTACTTC. Translating gives CASSGTGAQLQETQYF.

The table lists this clonotype with many counts. Its ends do not fully match the called genes, so a read error is possible. The chain combines TRBV5-1 with TRBJ2-3; D remains unclear. CDR3 length: 12 amino acids. From germline, CDR1 is SGHRS and CDR2 YFSETQ. CDR3 in amino acids: CASSLDGDTQYF. CDR3 bases: TGTGCCAGCAGCTTAGATGGGGATACGCAGTATTTT.

Only a few counts were recorded for this clonotype. This chain connects TRBV7-9 to TRBJ2-7, with D unresolved. In germline, CDR1 is SEHNR, CDR2 FQNEAQ (reference sequence). Trimming left V 0 bases short and J 5 bases short, with 8 bases between. This CDR3 has 13 residues. CDR3 coding DNA: TGTGCCAGCAGCTTAGCAGGGTGGAACGAGCAGTACGTC. Its translation is CASSLAGWNEQYV.

This clonotype was counted at least ten times. V and J are TRBV28 and TRBJ1-5; 8 bases line up with TRBD1. The length of the CDR3 is 15 residues. The V segment lost 4 bases and the J segment 5 bases; nucleotides outside the gene matches: 7. Germline V CDR1 and CDR2: MDHEN, SYDVKM. The CDR3 sequence is CASSSGSGGDQPQHF. CDR3 in DNA: TGTGCCAGCAGTTCGGGCTCAGGGGGCGATCAGCCCCAGCATTTT. The full variable domain, in which reference TRBV28 and TRBJ1-5 provide the parts outside the CDR3, is DVKVTQSSRYLVKRTGEKVFLECVQDMDHENMFWYRQDPGLGLRLIYFSYDVKMKEKGDIPEGYSVSREKKERFSLILESASTNQTSMYLCASSSGSGGDQPQHFGDGTRLSIL.

The V gene is TRBV19, the J gene TRBJ1-1, with a tentative D call TRBD1 (6 bases). Between the trimmed V and J ends, which lost 2 bases and 4 bases, there was a span of 8 bases. The CDR3 covers 13 residues. Germline lookup yields CDR1 LNHDA and CDR2 SQIVND (reference sequence). The CDR3 region is CASSINRVTEAFF. The CDR3 DNA reads TGTGCCAGTAGTATAAACAGGGTCACTGAAGCTTTCTTT.

This clonotype occurred many times. The chain employs TRBV5-1 and TRBJ2-2; perhaps TRBD2 as D (6 bases). V lost 0 bases, J lost 0 bases, and 6 bases lay in between. This CDR3 comprises 15 residues. Germline V lookup: CDR1 SGHRS, CDR2 YFSETQ. The CDR3 DNA follows: TGCGCCAGCAGCTTGGCGGGGGCGAACACCGGGGAGCTGTTTTTT. Encoded protein: CASSLAGANTGELFF. The variable domain in full, completed from reference TRBV5-1 and TRBJ2-2, reads KAGVTQTPRYLIKTRGQQVTLSCSPISGHRSVSWYQQTPGQGLQFLFEYFSETQRNKGNFPGRFSGRQFSNSRSEMNVSTLELGDSALYLCASSLAGANTGELFFGEGSRLTVL.

This clonotype was seen only a few times. The chain has TRBV24-1 and TRBJ2-1, with TRBD1 as a possible D gene (7 bases). V gave up 8 bases and J gave up 7 bases, with 17 bases separating them. The germline CDR1 and CDR2 sequences are KGHDR and SFDVKD. The CDR3 has 14 amino acids. The CDR3 nucleotides read TGTGCCACCAAAGGAGGAGGGGGCGGGAATGAGCAGTTCTTC. Its translation is CATKGGGGGNEQFF.

J is TRBJ1-1 and V is TRBV3-1; possible D gene TRBD1, 6 bases. Per germline, CDR1 LGHDT and CDR2 YNNKEL (reference sequence). CDR3 length: 14 amino acids. The ends were cut back, 2 bases at V and 11 bases at J, with 18 bases in the middle. The CDR3 protein is CASSQRQVRSGAFF. The CDR3 DNA follows: TGTGCCAGCAGCCAAAGACAGGTACGGTCGGGGGCTTTCTTT.

This clonotype was counted a few times. The chain joins TRBV3-1 to TRBJ2-1, with D unresolved. The CDR3 runs 13 residues. Trimming shortened V by 1 base and J by 9 bases, and 10 bases separated the two germline ends. Germline assignment: CDR1 LGHDT and CDR2 YNNKEL (reference sequence). CDR3 nucleotide sequence: TGTGCCAGCAGCCAAGTAGGGTGGGCTGAGCAGTTCTTC. This translates into CASSQVGWAEQFF.

The chain carries TRBV10-3 and TRBJ2-7; 7 nucleotides align to TRBD1. The CDR3 has 14 residues. Germline V gene sequence: CDR1 ENHRY, CDR2 SYGVKD. Unmatched junction bases numbered 11, after V lost 10 bases and J lost 2 bases. CDR3: CATTNRDSPYEQYF. CDR3 coding DNA: TGTGCCACGACCAACCGGGACAGCCCCTACGAGCAGTACTTC.

This sequence joins TRBV3-1 and TRBJ1-1, with TRBD1 as a possible D gene (5 bases). With 4 bases removed from V and 5 bases from J, the gap between germline ends came to 11 bases. Germline V gene sequence: CDR1 LGHDT, CDR2 YNNKEL (reference sequence). The CDR3 is 13 residues long. The CDR3 bases are TGTGCCAGCAGCCGGGGGGGAGAGACTGAAGCTTTCTTT. This gives the protein CASSRGGETEAFF.

This clonotype was seen more than once but under ten times. The chain joins TRBV12-3 or TRBV12-4 to TRBJ2-5; 12 bases agree with TRBD2. CDR3 length: 14 residues. The V gene end was trimmed by 6 bases and the J gene end by 6 bases; junction bases not matched to a gene: 5. In nucleotides, the CDR3 is TGTGCCAGCAGGCTAGCGGGAGGGCCTCAGACCCAGTACTTC. Protein sequence: CASRLAGGPQTQYF.

A few counts support this clonotype. The CDR3 protein is CASRGLAAAGELFF. The CDR3 nucleotides are TGTGCCAGCAGGGGGCTAGCTGCTGCCGGGGAGCTGTTTTTT. V usage is TRBV2 and J usage is TRBJ2-2, with D perhaps TRBD1 or TRBD2 (5 bases each). The CDR3 is made up of 14 amino acids. The ends were cut back, 6 bases at V and 6 bases at J, with 14 bases in the middle. Germline CDR1 reads SNHLY; CDR2 reads FYNNEI.

This clonotype has only a few counts. V usage is TRBV2 and J usage is TRBJ2-7; TRBD1 might be the D (6 bases). The CDR3 is 13 amino acids. Looked up from germline, CDR1 is SNHLY and CDR2 is FYNNEI. V was pared by 7 bases and J by 3 bases, with 13 bases between. CDR3 protein: CASNRDTVYEQYV. The CDR3 DNA follows: TGTGCCAGCAATAGGGACACAGTCTACGAGCAGTACGTC.

This clonotype was detected many times. This sequence joins TRBV11-2 and TRBJ2-2; D may be TRBD2 (5 bases). V lost 3 bases and J 5 bases, leaving 10 bases between the germline ends. The CDR3 sequence is 14 residues long. From germline, CDR1 is SGHAT and CDR2 FQNNGV. The CDR3 sequence is CASSLERGTGELFF. CDR3 in DNA: TGTGCCAGCAGCTTGGAACGGGGAACCGGGGAGCTGTTTTTT.

This clonotype was observed a single time. The chain joins TRBV18 to TRBJ2-7, with a tentative D call TRBD1 (6 bases). This CDR3 has 14 residues. Per the germline V gene, CDR1 is KGHSH and CDR2 is LQKENI. V lost 4 bases, J lost 0 bases, and 10 bases lay in between. The chain's CDR3 is CASSQGDTSYEQYF. The CDR3 DNA reads TGTGCCAGCTCACAAGGGGACACCTCCTACGAGCAGTACTTC.